Listed below are T cell receptor beta chains from one sample, sequenced in a study of CD4 T cells in relation to SARS-CoV-2 and coronaviruses. Their antigens remain unidentified. Measured with immunoSEQ multiplex PCR; TCRdb has only the in-frame clones, and not every one. The table records around 20,000 clones, approximately 82% of them present only once. Sample: CD4+ T cells from PBMCs, cultured in vitro. These TCRs come from a human donor in good health. Each CDR3 is given with its conserved first and last residue.

cdr3_aa,v_call,j_call
CASSDGYSYEQYF,TRBV2,TRBJ2-7
CACTGTSRETQYF,TRBV30,TRBJ2-5
CATSRVAGFTDTQYF,TRBV15,TRBJ2-3
CASSWTATNEKLFF,TRBV27,TRBJ1-4
CASSPDRRRGAYRVDTQYF,TRBV11-2,TRBJ2-3
CAISERELYNEQFF,TRBV10-3,TRBJ2-1
CASSLKTGQGGYEQYF,TRBV19,TRBJ2-7
CASSLEQGPPHNEQFF,TRBV5-1,TRBJ2-1
CASSLDRYEQYF,TRBV11-2,TRBJ2-7
CASSQDYLSTDTQYF,TRBV18,TRBJ2-3
CASSPRAGANQPQHF,TRBV18,TRBJ1-5
CAWSGLGATNEKLFF,TRBV30,TRBJ1-4
CASSATGGSMGSEQFF,TRBV5-1,TRBJ2-1
CSARVGYEQYF,TRBV20-1,TRBJ2-7
CASSLGQVNSPLHF,TRBV5-1,TRBJ1-6
CASTGMGVRTDTQYF,TRBV5-1,TRBJ2-3
CAWGKDRRTEAFF,TRBV30,TRBJ1-1
CASSAAGLNTEAFF,TRBV7-3,TRBJ1-1
CASTFRGRGAGELFF,TRBV28,TRBJ2-2
CAISPGQGNGYTF,TRBV10-3,TRBJ1-2
CASSPIGVQETQYF,TRBV9,TRBJ2-5
CASSRQGATEAFF,TRBV18,TRBJ1-1
CASSRLGEPYEQYF,TRBV18,TRBJ2-7
CASSFGDLAFF,TRBV28,TRBJ1-1
CASSFIGSSYEQYF,TRBV5-5,TRBJ2-7
CASSEDGGGAYNEQFF,TRBV6-1,TRBJ2-1
CATPADSGANVLTF,TRBV10-3,TRBJ2-6